Each of the 13 T cell receptor beta chains below was sequenced from the same sample in a study of early T cells in non-severe SARS-CoV-2 infection. TCRdb recomputed calls from the 5' RACE reads with MiXCR, one row per CDR3 protein. The table has roughly 100,000 distinct CDR3 sequences, about an eighth seen once. The sequenced sample consisted of whole blood. These receptors came from an adult who was a healthcare worker with PCR-confirmed SARS-CoV-2 infection or an uninfected control (not recorded which).

The chain joins TRBV6-2 or TRBV6-3 to TRBJ2-7, with 7 nucleotides matching TRBD1. This CDR3 spans 12 amino acids. In germline, CDR1 is MNHEY, CDR2 SVGEGT. V lost 7 bases and J lost 6; bases outside the gene matches: 6. CDR3 protein: CASTRRDSEQYF. In DNA form, the CDR3 reads TGTGCCAGCACGCGTCGGGACAGCGAGCAGTACTTC.

This clonotype was picked up a small number of times. V is TRBV28 and J is TRBJ2-3; 7 bases line up with TRBD2. The V and J ends lost 3 bases and 5 bases, in that order; junction bases with no gene match: 11. The CDR3 is 16 residues long. Per the germline V gene, CDR1 is MDHEN and CDR2 is SYDVKM. DNA of the CDR3: TGTGCCAGCAGTTTGCTTCAGCGGGAATCGGGAGATACGCAGTATTTT. This gives the protein CASSLLQRESGDTQYF.

This clonotype occurred many times. The rearrangement links TRBV5-6 to TRBJ2-7; D ambiguous. CDR1 is SGHDT, CDR2 YYEEEE, per germline. The CDR3 covers 13 residues. Between the trimmed V and J ends, which lost 0 bases and 2 bases, there was a span of 6 bases. CDR3 loop: CASSLGPTYEQYF. CDR3 nucleotide sequence: TGTGCCAGCAGCTTGGGACCTACCTACGAGCAGTACTTC.

The chain couples TRBV7-9 to TRBJ1-1; D unresolved. V lost 5 bases and J lost 5, with 12 bases in between. Germline V gene lookup returns CDR1 SEHNR and CDR2 FQNEAQ (reference sequence). This CDR3 spans 13 amino acids. CDR3 residues: CASSLDAGTEAFF. CDR3 sequence (DNA): TGTGCCAGCAGCCTGGACGCGGGAACTGAAGCTTTCTTT.

This clonotype was recorded at least ten times. This sequence joins TRBV29-1 and TRBJ2-2, with D uncertain. Germline loops: CDR1 SQVTM, CDR2 ANQGSEA. There are 11 residues in the CDR3. Trimming took off 0 bases at V and 8 bases at J, with 4 bases between the two ends. This CDR3 is CSVEDPGELFF. CDR3 DNA sequence: TGCAGCGTTGAAGATCCGGGGGAGCTGTTTTTT.

In its sample, this clonotype was seen once. The V call is TRBV27, the J call TRBJ2-1; no definite D call. Looked up from germline, CDR1 is MNHEY and CDR2 is SMNVEV (reference sequence). The CDR3 runs to 13 residues. The germline V and J ends were trimmed by 7 bases and 5 bases, with 12 bases remaining between them. For the CDR3, the DNA is TGTGCCAGCACCCACTCAGGTAACAATGAGCAGTTCTTC. Amino acid sequence: CASTHSGNNEQFF.

This clonotype has at least ten counts. This chain joins TRBV19 and TRBJ2-4, with D possibly being TRBD1 (6 bases). Germline V lookup: CDR1 LNHDA, CDR2 SQIVND (reference sequence). This CDR3 is built from 14 residues. V was trimmed by 5 bases and J by 3 bases, leaving 11 bases between them. For the CDR3, the DNA is TGTGCCAGTAGTCCCGGGACAAACAAAAACATTCAGTACTTC. Its translation: CASSPGTNKNIQYF.

V and J are TRBV2 and TRBJ2-5; the D gene is possibly TRBD1 (6 bases). The V gene's germline CDR1 is SNHLY and CDR2 FYNNEI. The V end was cut by 3 bases, the J end by 2 bases, with 7 bases between. The CDR3 loop spans 13 amino acids. Here the CDR3 DNA reads TGTGCCAGCAGTGAGAGGGGGCAAGAGACCCAGTACTTC. Amino acids: CASSERGQETQYF.

This chain links TRBV7-3 with TRBJ2-2; D ambiguous. CDR1 and CDR2 from the germline V gene are SGHTA and FQGTGA. This CDR3 has 14 amino acids. V was trimmed by 7 bases and J by 0 bases, leaving 9 bases between them. In DNA form, the CDR3 reads TGTGCCAGCATGAGAGGACCGAACACCGGGGAGCTGTTTTTT. This translates into CASMRGPNTGELFF.

This clonotype was detected many times. The chain carries TRBV18 and TRBJ1-5; the D gene is possibly TRBD1 (5 bases). V gave up 3 bases and J gave up 6 bases, with 21 bases separating them. CDR1 KGHSH and CDR2 LQKENI come from the germline V gene. This CDR3 is built from 17 residues. The CDR3 DNA reads TGTGCCAGCTCACCTTCCATACGTCGACAGTGGCGTCAGCCCCAGCATTTT. Its protein is CASSPSIRRQWRQPQHF.

This clonotype occurred a few times. This rearrangement joins TRBV9 to TRBJ1-6; D gene ambiguous. This CDR3 has 14 residues. V lost 2 bases and J lost 7, with 10 bases in between. Germline CDR1 SGDLS, CDR2 YYNGEE. The CDR3 loop reads CASSVASLNSPLHF. The CDR3 DNA reads as TGTGCCAGCAGCGTCGCCTCTCTAAATTCACCCCTCCACTTT.

This clonotype was picked up a small number of times. J is TRBJ1-5 and V is TRBV4-1; 7 bases agree with TRBD1. Trimming removed 1 base from V and 3 bases from J; junction bases left unmatched: 6. The germline CDR1 and CDR2 sequences are MGHRA and YSYEKL. The CDR3 covers 16 residues. The CDR3 region is CASSQVWTGFNQPQHF. The CDR3 DNA sequence: TGCGCCAGCAGCCAAGTTTGGACAGGATTCAATCAGCCCCAGCATTTT.

The V and J genes are TRBV20-1 and TRBJ1-5; D ambiguous. The CDR3 consists of 14 residues. Germline-derived CDR1 and CDR2 are DFQATT and SNEGSKA (reference sequence). Trimming removed 7 bases from V and 3 bases from J, with 16 bases in between. The CDR3 region is CSVSPGGPNQPQHF. CDR3 in DNA: TGCAGTGTGTCCCCGGGAGGTCCCAATCAGCCCCAGCATTTT.